This T cell receptor beta chain was sequenced in a study of identical twins. MiXCR was run by TCRdb on the 5' RACE reads, yielding one entry per CDR3 protein. The sample yields 500,000 to 600,000 distinct CDR3 sequences, roughly a fifth seen once. With regard to this clonotype: As yet, its antigen is unknown.

The study, taken as a whole, reports: Instead of following the same donors, the conclusions were based on cross-sectional statistical analysis.

The data also belong to a second study, concerning T cells expressing NK-cell markers.

The receptor comes from a woman between 18 and 30 years old in good health. Sequencing was done on a sample of CD4+ T cells sorted from blood.

The CDR3 DNA reads TGTGCCAGCAGCGCCGGATCACAGGAGCAGTTCTTC. Translated: CASSAGSQEQFF. The V gene is TRBV9, the J gene TRBJ2-1; the D is unclear. The CDR3 is made up of 12 amino acids. CDR1 and CDR2 from the germline V gene are SGDLS and YYNGEE. Trimming cost V 3 bases and J 10 bases, with 11 bases left between them.